The 10 T cell receptor beta chains listed next were all sequenced from one sample in a study of blood T cell repertoires in COVID-19 (TCRdb year 2020). The library was obtained by the immunoSEQ multiplex PCR assay. TCRdb provides this immuneACCESS table in a form limited to in-frame rearrangements. Some clones are lacking; in checked studies, under half of them reflect an unresolved V gene, and why the rest are absent is not known. Counted in this sample were 110,000 to 150,000 clones; approximately 90% of them appeared once. The ten most abundant clones make up around 4.2% of the sample. Source material: PBMCs or T cells enriched from blood (not recorded which). These receptor sequences come from a man in his fifties who had recovered from COVID-19.

CDR3 bases: TGTGCCAGCAGCCAGAGTAGGGGGCGGTTTGAGCAGTACTTC. This codes for CASSQSRGRFEQYF. V and J are TRBV7-3 and TRBJ2-7, with 7 bases that match TRBD1. The CDR3 totals 14 residues. Trimming removed 5 bases from V and 7 bases from J; junction bases left unmatched: 11. CDR1 SGHTA and CDR2 FQGTGA come from the germline V gene.

The rearrangement uses TRBV6-2 or TRBV6-3 and TRBJ2-1; D might be TRBD2 (6 bases). The germline V gene has CDR1 MNHEY and CDR2 SVGEGT. Trimming removed 6 bases from V and 6 bases from J, with 9 bases in between. The CDR3 has 12 amino acids. This CDR3 is CASSLTSNEQFF. Written as DNA, the CDR3 is TGTGCCAGCAGCCTGACTAGCAATGAGCAGTTCTTC.

The DNA of the CDR3 is TGTGCCAGTGGGCGGGCGCCCCCAGATACGCAGTATTTT. This codes for CASGRAPPDTQYF. The chain links TRBV19 to TRBJ2-3, with D possibly being TRBD2 (5 bases). The CDR3 is 13 residues long. Germline CDR1 LNHDA, CDR2 SQIVND (reference sequence). With 8 bases removed from V and 4 bases from J, the gap between germline ends came to 13 bases.

The CDR3 coding sequence is TGCGCCAGCAGCGTGAACAGGGGAGCGGGCTCACCCCTCCACTTT. Translated, it gives CASSVNRGAGSPLHF. The chain has TRBV5-1 and TRBJ1-6; 7 positions match TRBD1. V lost 4 bases, J lost 10 bases, and 11 bases stayed unmatched. Germline CDR1 reads SGHRS; CDR2 reads YFSETQ. CDR3 length equals 15 residues.

V usage is TRBV3-1 (or the pseudogene TRBV3-2) and J usage is TRBJ1-5, with 8 positions matching TRBD1. Germline trimming cut 0 bases from V and 7 bases from J; bases unmatched to any gene: 5. The CDR3 loop spans 15 amino acids. Germline CDR1 reads LGHDT; CDR2 reads YNNKEL (reference sequence). The CDR3 is CASSQDGQGGQPQHF. DNA of the CDR3: TGTGCCAGCAGCCAAGATGGACAGGGCGGACAGCCCCAGCATTTT.

The chain links TRBV18 to TRBJ2-1; TRBD2 aligns across 9 bases. Germline V gene sequence: CDR1 KGHSH, CDR2 LQKENI. V lost 0 bases, J lost 7 bases, and 7 bases stayed unmatched. This CDR3 comprises 16 residues. The CDR3 nucleotides are TGTGCCAGCTCACCACCGGGCGGGGGGGCTCTTAATGAGCAGTTCTTC. Translating gives CASSPPGGGALNEQFF.

This clone was seen a few times. V and J are TRBV12-3 or TRBV12-4 and TRBJ1-1; D call uncertain. The CDR3 has 12 amino acids. Trimming took off 5 bases at V and 5 bases at J, with 9 bases between the two ends. CDR3 bases: TGTGCCAGCAGTGGAGGGTTTACTGAAGCTTTCTTT. Its protein product is CASSGGFTEAFF.

The chain combines TRBV28 with TRBJ2-1; no clear D. This CDR3 is 12 amino acids long. Trimming cost V 10 bases and J 0 bases, with 7 bases left between them. The V gene's germline CDR1 is MDHEN and CDR2 SYDVKM. In nucleotides, the CDR3 is TGTGCCATCACAAGCTCCTACAATGAGCAGTTCTTC. It encodes CAITSSYNEQFF. The whole variable domain, filled in from reference TRBV28 and TRBJ2-1, reads DVKVTQSSRYLVKRTGEKVFLECVQDMDHENMFWYRQDPGLGLRLIYFSYDVKMKEKGDIPEGYSVSREKKERFSLILESASTNQTSMYLCAITSSYNEQFFGPGTRLTVL.

This sequence joins TRBV19 and TRBJ2-5; D is perhaps TRBD2 (6 bases). Between the trimmed V and J ends, which lost 5 bases and 5 bases, there was a span of 21 bases. The germline V gene has CDR1 LNHDA and CDR2 SQIVND (reference sequence). This CDR3 has 16 residues. The CDR3 DNA reads TGTGCCAGTAGTTTAACCCCCCGGGGGTCCGGGGAGACCCAGTACTTC. Translated: CASSLTPRGSGETQYF.

This chain connects TRBV14 to TRBJ2-3; 9 nucleotides agree with TRBD2. CDR3 length equals 15 residues. The V segment lost 2 bases and the J segment 2 bases; nucleotides outside the gene matches: 2. Per the germline V gene, CDR1 is SGHDN and CDR2 is FVKESK. The CDR3, as DNA: TGTGCCAGCAGCCAACTAGCGGGGTACACAGATACGCAGTATTTT. Translated, it gives CASSQLAGYTDTQYF.